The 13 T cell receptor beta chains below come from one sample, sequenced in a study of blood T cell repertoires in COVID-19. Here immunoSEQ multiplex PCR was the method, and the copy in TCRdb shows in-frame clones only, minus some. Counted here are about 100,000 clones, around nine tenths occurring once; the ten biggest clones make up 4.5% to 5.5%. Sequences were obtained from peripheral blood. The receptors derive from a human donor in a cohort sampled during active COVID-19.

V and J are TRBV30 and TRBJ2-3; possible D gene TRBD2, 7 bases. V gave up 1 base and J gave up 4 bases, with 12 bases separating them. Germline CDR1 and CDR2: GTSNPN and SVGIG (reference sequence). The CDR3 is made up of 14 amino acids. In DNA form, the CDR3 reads TGTGCCTGGAGTGGCCTAGGGGGGGCAGATACGCAGTATTTT. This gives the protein CAWSGLGGADTQYF.

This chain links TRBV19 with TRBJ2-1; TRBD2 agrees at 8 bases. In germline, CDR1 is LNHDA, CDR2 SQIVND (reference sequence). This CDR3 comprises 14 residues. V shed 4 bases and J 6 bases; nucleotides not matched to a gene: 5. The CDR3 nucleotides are TGTGCCAGTAGTAGGGGACTAGATGGCAATGAGCAGTTCTTC. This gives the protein CASSRGLDGNEQFF.

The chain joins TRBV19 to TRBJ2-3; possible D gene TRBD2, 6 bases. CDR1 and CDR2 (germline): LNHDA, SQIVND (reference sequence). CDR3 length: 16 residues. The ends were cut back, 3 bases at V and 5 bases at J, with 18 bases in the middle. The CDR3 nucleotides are TGTGCCAGTAGTATTTTGGGGGGACGGGATAGAGATACGCAGTATTTT. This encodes CASSILGGRDRDTQYF. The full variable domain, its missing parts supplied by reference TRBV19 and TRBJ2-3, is DGGITQSPKYLFRKEGQNVTLSCEQNLNHDAMYWYRQDPGQGLRLIYYSQIVNDFQKGDIAEGYSVSREKKESFPLTVTSAQKNPTAFYLCASSILGGRDRDTQYFGPGTRLTVL.

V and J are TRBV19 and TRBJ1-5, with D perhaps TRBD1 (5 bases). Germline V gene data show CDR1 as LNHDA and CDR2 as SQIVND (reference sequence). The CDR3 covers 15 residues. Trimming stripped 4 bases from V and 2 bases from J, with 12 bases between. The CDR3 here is CASSSTGDRNQPQHF. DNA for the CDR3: TGTGCCAGTAGTAGTACAGGAGATCGCAATCAGCCCCAGCATTTT.

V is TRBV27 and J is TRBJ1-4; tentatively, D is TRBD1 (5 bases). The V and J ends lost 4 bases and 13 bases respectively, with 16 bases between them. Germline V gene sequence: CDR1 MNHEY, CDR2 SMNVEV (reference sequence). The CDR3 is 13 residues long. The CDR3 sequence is CASSSGPPRVLFF. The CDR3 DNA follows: TGTGCCAGCAGTTCAGGGCCTCCACGGGTACTGTTTTTT.

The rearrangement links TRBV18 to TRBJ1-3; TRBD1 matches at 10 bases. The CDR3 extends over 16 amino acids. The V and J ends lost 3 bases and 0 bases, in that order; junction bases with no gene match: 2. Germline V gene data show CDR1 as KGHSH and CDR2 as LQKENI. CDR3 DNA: TGTGCCAGCTCACCCGGGACAGGGGCCTCTGGAAACACCATATATTTT. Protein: CASSPGTGASGNTIYF.

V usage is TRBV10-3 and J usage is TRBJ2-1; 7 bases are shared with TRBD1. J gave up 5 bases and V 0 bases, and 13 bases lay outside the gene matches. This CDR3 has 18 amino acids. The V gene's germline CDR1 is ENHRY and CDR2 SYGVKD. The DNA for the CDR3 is TGTGCCATCAGTGAGTCGAGGGGGCGCATAAGCGGAGACAATGAGCAGTTCTTC. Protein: CAISESRGRISGDNEQFF.

The CDR3: CASSFLESIRVGDSGNTIYF. CDR3 in DNA: TGTGCCAGCAGCTTTTTAGAGAGTATCAGGGTTGGTGACTCTGGAAACACCATATATTTT. The rearrangement joins TRBV7-8 to TRBJ1-3, with D possibly being TRBD1 (5 bases). The CDR3 totals 20 residues. Germline CDR1 SGHVS, CDR2 FQNEAQ. V dropped 3 bases and J dropped 0 bases, with 24 bases sitting between them.

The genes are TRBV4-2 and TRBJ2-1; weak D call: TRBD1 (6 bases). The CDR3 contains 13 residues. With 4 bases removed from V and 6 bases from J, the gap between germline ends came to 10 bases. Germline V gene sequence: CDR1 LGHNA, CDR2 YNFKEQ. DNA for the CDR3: TGTGCCAGCAGCCTCGGACAGTCCAATGAGCAGTTCTTC. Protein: CASSLGQSNEQFF.

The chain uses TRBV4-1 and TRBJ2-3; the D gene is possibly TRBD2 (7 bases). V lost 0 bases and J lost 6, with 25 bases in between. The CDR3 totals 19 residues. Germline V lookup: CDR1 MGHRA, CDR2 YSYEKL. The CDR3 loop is CASSQDKAGAHSGRDTQYF. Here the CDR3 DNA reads TGCGCCAGCAGCCAAGATAAGGCGGGGGCGCACTCCGGGAGGGATACGCAGTATTTT.

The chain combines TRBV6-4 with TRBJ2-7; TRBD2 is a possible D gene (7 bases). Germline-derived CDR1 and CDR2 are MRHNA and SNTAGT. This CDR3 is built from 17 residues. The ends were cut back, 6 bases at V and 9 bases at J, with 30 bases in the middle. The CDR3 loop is CASRKPEYSGSPRGQYF. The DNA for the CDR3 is TGTGCCAGCAGAAAACCCGAGTATAGCGGGTCCCCCAGGGGGCAGTACTTC.

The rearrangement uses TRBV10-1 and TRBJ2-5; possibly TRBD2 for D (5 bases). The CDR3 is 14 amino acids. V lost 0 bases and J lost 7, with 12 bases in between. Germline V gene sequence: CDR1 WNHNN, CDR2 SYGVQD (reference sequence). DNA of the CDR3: TGCGCCAGCAGTGAGTCTCGGGGAGTTGGGACCCAGTACTTC. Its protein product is CASSESRGVGTQYF.

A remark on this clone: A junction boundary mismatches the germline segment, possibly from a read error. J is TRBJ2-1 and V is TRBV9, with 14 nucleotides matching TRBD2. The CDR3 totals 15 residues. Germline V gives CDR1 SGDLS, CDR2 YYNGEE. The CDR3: CASSAGLAGGDEQFF. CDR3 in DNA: TGTGCCAGCAGCGCCGGACTAGCGGGGGGAGATGAGCAATTCTTC.